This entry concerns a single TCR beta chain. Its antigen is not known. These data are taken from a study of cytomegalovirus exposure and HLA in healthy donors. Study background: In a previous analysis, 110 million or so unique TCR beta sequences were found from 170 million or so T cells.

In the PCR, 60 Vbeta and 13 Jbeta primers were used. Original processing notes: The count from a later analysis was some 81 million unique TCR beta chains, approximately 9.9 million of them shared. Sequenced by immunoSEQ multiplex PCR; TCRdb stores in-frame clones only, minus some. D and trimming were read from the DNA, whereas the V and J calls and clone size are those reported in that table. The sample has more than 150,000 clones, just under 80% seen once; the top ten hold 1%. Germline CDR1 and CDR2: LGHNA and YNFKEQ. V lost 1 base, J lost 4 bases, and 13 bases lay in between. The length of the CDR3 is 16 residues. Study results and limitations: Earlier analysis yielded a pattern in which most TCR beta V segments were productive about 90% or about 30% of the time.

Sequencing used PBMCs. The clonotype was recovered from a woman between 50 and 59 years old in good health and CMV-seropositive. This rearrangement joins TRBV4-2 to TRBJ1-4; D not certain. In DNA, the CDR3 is TGTGCCAGCAGCCAAGGTCTGGGTTCGGGTAATGAAAAACTGTTTTTT. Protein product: CASSQGLGSGNEKLFF.